A single sample gave rise to the 20 T cell receptor beta chains below, sequenced in a study of a mutant IDH1 vaccine in newly diagnosed glioma. Their antigen targets remain unknown. Some clones are missing from TCRdb's copy, which holds only in-frame ones; the method was immunoSEQ multiplex PCR. The sample has around 34,000 clones, 56% seen once. Time point in this sample: week 5, during vaccination. Doses consisted of 300 ug of mutant IDH1 20-mer peptide each, paired with topical imiquimod. This specimen consisted of PBMCs, obtained from a glioma patient whose treatment included an IDH1 peptide vaccine. The receptors were gathered from a woman aged 18-30 years with glioma.

The J gene is TRBJ2-3, the V gene TRBV6-4; unclear D gene. CDR3 length: 14 amino acids. Germline CDR1 reads MRHNA; CDR2 reads SNTAGT. Trimming took off 2 bases at V and 5 bases at J, with 11 bases between the two ends. The CDR3 here is CASSDVSFGDTQYF. The CDR3 DNA is TGTGCCAGCAGTGACGTATCCTTCGGAGATACGCAGTATTTT.

In this sample, this clone turned up many times. The chain recombines TRBV2 with TRBJ2-2; 9 bases match TRBD1. Germline V gives CDR1 SNHLY, CDR2 FYNNEI. With 7 bases clipped from V and 5 bases from J, the junction kept 5 bases outside the gene matches. The length of the CDR3 is 14 residues. CDR3 sequence reads: CASTGQGLTGELFF. DNA of the CDR3: TGTGCCAGCACGGGACAGGGATTAACCGGGGAGCTGTTTTTT.

This chain uses TRBV7-8 with TRBJ1-4; the match to TRBD1 covers 9 bases. CDR1 and CDR2 from the germline V gene are SGHVS and FQNEAQ. V shed 2 bases, J shed 4 bases, and the junction held 2 bases outside the gene matches. The CDR3 contains 15 residues. The CDR3 DNA reads as TGTGCCAGCAGCTTATTGGGACAGGGTAATGAAAAACTGTTTTTT. Protein sequence: CASSLLGQGNEKLFF.

CDR3 DNA sequence: TGTGCCAGCAGCTCCACAGGGGTCAACAATGAGCAGTTCTTC. Amino acids: CASSSTGVNNEQFF. The rearrangement uses TRBV7-6 and TRBJ2-1; 7 nucleotides agree with TRBD1. Unmatched junction bases numbered 5, after V lost 4 bases and J lost 5 bases. CDR1 is SGHVS, CDR2 FNYEAQ, per germline. The CDR3 totals 14 residues.

V is TRBV29-1 and J is TRBJ2-1, with D perhaps matching TRBD1 (6 bases). This CDR3 has 14 amino acids. Trimming left V 4 bases short and J 2 bases short, with 12 bases between. From germline, CDR1 is SQVTM and CDR2 ANQGSEA. The CDR3 sequence: CSVVGARTYNEQFF. The CDR3 bases are TGCAGCGTTGTGGGGGCGAGGACCTACAATGAGCAGTTCTTC.

Sample share makes this clone medium-sized. The chain employs TRBV2 and TRBJ1-2; D possibly corresponds to TRBD1 (5 bases). Trimming removed 4 bases at V and 2 bases at J, with 14 bases between. The CDR3 covers 15 residues. Germline V CDR1 and CDR2: SNHLY, FYNNEI. The CDR3 nucleotides read TGTGCCAGCAGTGCAGGGCATTCGGGCAACTATGGCTACACCTTC. Translated: CASSAGHSGNYGYTF.

V is TRBV5-4 and J is TRBJ2-5, with a possible D match to TRBD1 (6 bases). This CDR3 region has 14 residues. V lost 2 bases to trimming and J lost 4 bases, with 12 bases between them. Germline values: CDR1 SGHNT, CDR2 YYREEE (reference sequence). The CDR3 nucleotides are TGTGCCAGCAGCTTACGAAGCAGGGGAGAGACCCAGTACTTC. Amino acids: CASSLRSRGETQYF.

In its sample, this clone was seen a few times. This chain connects TRBV4-1 to TRBJ1-4, with D hard to call. CDR1 and CDR2 from the germline V gene are MGHRA and YSYEKL. The CDR3 consists of 15 residues. Trimming stripped 1 base from V and 3 bases from J, with 9 bases between. CDR3 nucleotides: TGCGCCAGCAGCCAAGTCATCGGCTCTAATGAAAAACTGTTTTTT. Translating gives CASSQVIGSNEKLFF.

The sample holds a few counts of this clone. The V call is TRBV28, the J call TRBJ1-4; 7 bases agree with TRBD1. The CDR3 spans 14 residues. Germline V gene lookup returns CDR1 MDHEN and CDR2 SYDVKM. V trimming: 4 bases; J trimming: 8 bases; junction bases outside the gene matches: 7. The CDR3 loop reads CASSSGTETEKLFF. The CDR3 coding sequence is TGTGCCAGCAGTTCCGGGACAGAAACCGAAAAACTGTTTTTT.

This chain uses TRBV4-2 with TRBJ1-5; tentative D call: TRBD1 (5 bases). Germline values: CDR1 LGHNA, CDR2 YNFKEQ. This CDR3 contains 16 residues. The ends were cut back, 1 base at V and 6 bases at J, with 16 bases in the middle. CDR3 DNA: TGTGCCAGCAGCCAAGCGCCCTTCCAGGGCGGTCAGCCCCAGCATTTT. Translated: CASSQAPFQGGQPQHF.

The rearrangement uses TRBV28 and TRBJ1-4; D not certain. This CDR3 has 15 residues. V was clipped by 3 bases and J by 3 bases, with 11 bases between them. The germline gives CDR1 MDHEN, CDR2 SYDVKM. The CDR3 is CASSFLRQSNEKLFF. In DNA form, the CDR3 reads TGTGCCAGCAGTTTCTTAAGGCAATCTAATGAAAAACTGTTTTTT.

The V and J genes are TRBV4-1 and TRBJ1-2; D is perhaps TRBD1 (5 bases). V was trimmed by 0 bases and J by 4 bases, leaving 12 bases between them. The length of the CDR3 is 15 residues. Germline lookup yields CDR1 MGHRA and CDR2 YSYEKL. Here the CDR3 DNA reads TGCGCCAGCAGCCAAGATCACGGGGCTGGCTATGGCTACACCTTC. Its protein is CASSQDHGAGYGYTF.

The chain recombines TRBV5-1 with TRBJ1-3; D gene unclear. The CDR3 covers 14 residues. V was cut by 1 base and J by 4 bases, with 9 bases left in between. CDR1 is SGHRS and CDR2 is YFSETQ in the germline V gene. DNA for the CDR3: TGCGCCAGCAGCTTGTACAGTAACGGAAACACCATATATTTT. It codes for CASSLYSNGNTIYF.

This clone was counted once. V and J are TRBV28 and TRBJ2-7; D gene uncertain. The CDR3 is made up of 13 amino acids. Trimming took off 8 bases at V and 2 bases at J, with 13 bases between the two ends. Germline CDR1 is MDHEN and CDR2 is SYDVKM. CDR3 residues: CASGPGSPYEQYF. For the CDR3, the DNA is TGTGCCAGCGGTCCGGGCAGCCCCTACGAGCAGTACTTC.

The V and J genes are TRBV28 and TRBJ1-5; no clear D gene. The CDR3 runs to 16 residues. The germline V and J ends were trimmed by 2 bases and 0 bases, with 11 bases remaining between them. CDR1 and CDR2 (germline): MDHEN, SYDVKM. The CDR3 sequence is CASSLPPGNSNQPQHF. The CDR3 nucleotides read TGTGCCAGCAGTTTACCCCCGGGAAATAGCAATCAGCCCCAGCATTTT.

This rearrangement joins TRBV11-3 to TRBJ2-2, with 7 bases lining up with TRBD2. J gave up 2 bases and V 3 bases, and 3 bases lay outside the gene matches. Germline V CDR1 and CDR2: SGHNT, YENEEA. This CDR3 region has 15 residues. The CDR3 sequence: CASSLRLANTGELFF. The CDR3 nucleotides read TGTGCCAGCAGCTTGAGACTAGCAAACACCGGGGAGCTGTTTTTT.

Judged by abundance, this clone is medium-sized (0.01 to 0.1%). This chain's CDR3 is CASSESASGRSTDTQYF. The CDR3 region has the DNA TGTGCCAGCAGTGAAAGTGCTAGCGGCCGCTCCACAGATACGCAGTATTTT. The chain links TRBV2 to TRBJ2-3, with TRBD2 matching over 7 bases. The CDR3 extends over 17 amino acids. V dropped 2 bases and J dropped 2; count of bases not matched to a gene: 10. Germline CDR1 and CDR2: SNHLY and FYNNEI.

The V gene is TRBV19, the J gene TRBJ2-7; the D call may be TRBD1 or TRBD2 (5 bases each). Per the germline V gene, CDR1 is LNHDA and CDR2 is SQIVND (reference sequence). The ends were cut back, 8 bases at V and 3 bases at J, with 20 bases in the middle. This CDR3 is built from 15 residues. CDR3 residues: CASCLAPRGVYEQYF. DNA for the CDR3: TGTGCCAGTTGTCTAGCCCCGAGAGGGGTCTACGAGCAGTACTTC.

This chain links TRBV5-1 with TRBJ2-7; 9 nucleotides agree with TRBD1. The CDR3 runs 17 residues. Looked up from germline, CDR1 is SGHRS and CDR2 is YFSETQ. V lost 3 bases, J lost 5 bases, and 15 bases stayed unmatched. The CDR3 loop reads CASSSIPAGTGSHEQYF. The CDR3 nucleotides are TGCGCCAGCAGCTCTATCCCGGCCGGGACAGGGTCCCACGAGCAGTACTTC. The complete variable domain, with remaining parts taken from reference TRBV5-1 and TRBJ2-7, reads KAGVTQTPRYLIKTRGQQVTLSCSPISGHRSVSWYQQTPGQGLQFLFEYFSETQRNKGNFPGRFSGRQFSNSRSEMNVSTLELGDSALYLCASSSIPAGTGSHEQYFGPGTRLTVT.

The chain recombines TRBV4-3 with TRBJ2-2; D remains unclear. CDR3 length equals 13 residues. The V gene's germline CDR1 is LGHNA and CDR2 YSLEER. V lost 5 bases and J lost 5, with 9 bases in between. The CDR3 region has the DNA TGCGCCAGCAGCGGGCGCGGTACCGGGGAGCTGTTTTTT. Translation gives CASSGRGTGELFF.